This T cell receptor beta chain derives from a study of blood T cell repertoires in COVID-19. Study in general: Samples taken during acute and convalescent COVID-19 were collected in the United States, Italy and Spain. Sources were T cells, B-cell-depleted T cells, or PBMCs; the material itself was cDNA or gDNA.

V was shortened by 0 bases and J by 4 bases, with 12 bases between the two germline ends. Germline CDR1 reads MGHRA; CDR2 reads YSYEKL. The CDR3 totals 15 residues. In the source study's methods: It was from reference gene primer amplification that nucleated cell counts were estimated. Repertoires were generated with immunoSEQ multiplex PCR, while TCRdb's copy carries only in-frame clones and drops some. Clonal size and the V and J genes are those of that table, whereas D and trimming came from the DNA. The table lists some 130,000 clones, 79% of them singletons. The sequence derives from a man aged 60 to 75 with acute or convalescent COVID-19. Sequences were obtained from peripheral blood. The chain recombines TRBV4-1 with TRBJ1-2; D gene uncertain. CDR3 loop: CASSQDPGMGYGYTF. CDR3 DNA sequence: TGCGCCAGCAGCCAAGATCCGGGGATGGGCTATGGCTACACCTTC.